This T cell receptor beta chain was observed in a study of long-term antiretroviral therapy in people with HIV. Study summary: The 2015 recommendation for immediate ART came about a decade after the earliest samples.

Assay version v3.0 of immunoSEQ was used, and it was run at survey level. The protocol was immunoSEQ multiplex PCR, while the TCRdb copy is restricted to in-frame clones and leaves out a portion. Of over 40,000 clones detected, about 94% appear once; the ten largest clones hold roughly 2.2%. Germline loops: CDR1 SGHTA, CDR2 FQGTGA. The junction had 6 bases not matched to a gene; V was cut back by 5 bases and J by 6 bases. This CDR3 spans 15 amino acids. Study outcomes and limitations: Diversity measured after ART increased yet remained under transplant donor controls. Against controls, HIV repertoires showed narrower ranges of CDR3 length.

A word on this clone: Its antigen is not identified.

The TCR comes from a man aged 25 to 45 with HIV. Material: unsorted PBMCs, obtained 9 to 9.5 years after starting antiretroviral therapy. The V and J genes are TRBV7-3 and TRBJ2-2, with TRBD2 matching over 10 bases. This CDR3 reads CASSLSGGAAGELFF. In DNA, the CDR3 is TGTGCCAGCAGCCTAAGCGGGGGGGCGGCCGGGGAGCTGTTTTTT.